This T cell receptor (beta chain) stems from a study of control samples from healthy donors and cancer patients. The germline V gene encodes CDR1 LGHDT and CDR2 YNNKEL (reference sequence). V lost 2 bases to trimming and J lost 0 bases, with 19 bases between them. There are 18 residues in the CDR3. Clones were sequenced by immunoSEQ multiplex PCR, and TCRdb holds only the in-frame ones, with some missing. The data show 70,000 to 80,000 clones, with roughly 87% seen just once and 3% to 4% held by the top ten. The chain carries TRBV3-1 (or the pseudogene TRBV3-2) and TRBJ1-2, with D possibly being TRBD1 (5 bases). The source material was blood. The TCR sequence derives from a woman in her forties or fifties in good health. The CDR3 loop is CASSQLTGRGNSNYGYTF. The CDR3 DNA reads as TGTGCCAGCAGCCAACTCACCGGGAGGGGAAACTCTAACTATGGCTACACCTTC.